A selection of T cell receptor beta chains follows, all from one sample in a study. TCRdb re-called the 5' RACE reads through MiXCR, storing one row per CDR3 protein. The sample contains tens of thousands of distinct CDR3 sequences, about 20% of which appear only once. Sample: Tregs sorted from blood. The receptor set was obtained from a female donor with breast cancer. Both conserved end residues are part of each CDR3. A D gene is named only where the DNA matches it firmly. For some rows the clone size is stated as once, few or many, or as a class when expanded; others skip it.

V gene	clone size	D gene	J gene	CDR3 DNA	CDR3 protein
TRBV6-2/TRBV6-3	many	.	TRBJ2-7	TGTGCCAGCAGTGCCTCACCCCCCTACGAGCAGTACTTC	CASSASPPYEQYF
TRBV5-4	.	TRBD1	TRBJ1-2	TGTGCCAGCAGCCCAGATAGGGGGCTGGGGGGCTACACCTTC	CASSPDRGLGGYTF
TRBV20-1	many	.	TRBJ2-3	TGCAGTGCTAGAGTCCCGGGACCTTTTACGCAGTATTTT	CSARVPGPFTQYF
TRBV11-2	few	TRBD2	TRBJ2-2	TGTGCCAGCAGCTCGACTCTAGCGGGATTGAACACCGGGGAGCTGTTTTTT	CASSSTLAGLNTGELFF
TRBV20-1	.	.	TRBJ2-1	TGCAGTGCTAGAGAACAGACGGATAACAATGAGCAGTTCTTC	CSAREQTDNNEQFF
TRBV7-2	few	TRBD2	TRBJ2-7	TGTGCCAGCGGACCCGGGACTAGCGGGAGGGCCAGGGGTAACGAGCAGTACTTC	CASGPGTSGRARGNEQYF
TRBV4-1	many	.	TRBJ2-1	TGCGCCAGCAGCCAAGCTTTCCCGAGCTCCTACAATGAGCAGTTCTTC	CASSQAFPSSYNEQFF
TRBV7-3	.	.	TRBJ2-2	TGTGCCAGCAGCATAAACCTGAATACCGGGGAGCTGTTTTTT	CASSINLNTGELFF
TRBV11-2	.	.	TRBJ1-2	TGTGCCAGCAGCTTAGACCCACGAGGGGCGCGAAATGGCTACACCTTC	CASSLDPRGARNGYTF
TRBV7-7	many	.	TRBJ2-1	TGTGCCAGCAGCTTAGCGGGGAGGATGAAGCGTGATGAGCAGTTCTTC	CASSLAGRMKRDEQFF
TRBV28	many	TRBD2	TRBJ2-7	TGTGCCAGCAGACCGCGGACTAGCGTTTCCTACGAGCAGTACTTC	CASRPRTSVSYEQYF
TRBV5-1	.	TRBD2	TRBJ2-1	TGCGCCAGCAGCTTGGCGACTAGCGGGAGGGCCGGTGAGCAGTTCTTC	CASSLATSGRAGEQFF
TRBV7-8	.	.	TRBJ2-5	TGTGCCCGCAGCTTAGCGTACGTCCGGGAGACCCAGTACTTC	CARSLAYVRETQYF
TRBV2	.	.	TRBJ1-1	TGTGCCAGCAGTGGAAGCCGGAACACTGAAGCTTTCTTT	CASSGSRNTEAFF